This T cell receptor (beta chain) appears in the sequencing data of a study of CD8 T cells in Susac syndrome. Study context: Patients with Susac syndrome were therapy-naive, taking corticosteroids, with some also receiving intravenous immunoglobulin, or taking intravenous immunoglobulin alone at the time their blood was drawn.

This clonotype was detected once. V was trimmed by 7 bases and J by 7 bases, leaving 20 bases between them. In germline, CDR1 is SNHLY, CDR2 FYNNEI. The CDR3 has 15 residues. After extraction with the RNeasy kit, about 0.5 to 1 ug of the RNA was reverse transcribed using random hexamers. TCRdb used MiXCR to reprocess the immunoSEQ multiplex PCR reads, holding one entry per CDR3 protein. The repertoire consists of roughly 110,000 distinct CDR3 sequences, with approximately 94% occurring once and the leading ten covering approximately 0.41%. The authors sequenced TCR beta from blood CD8+ and CD4+ T cells.

This chain connects TRBV2 to TRBJ2-1, with TRBD1 as a possible D gene (6 bases). This clonotype originated in a human donor with Susac syndrome. Input material: CD8+ T cells from PBMCs. As DNA, the CDR3 is TGTGCCAGCAACGGTGAGGGGACAATCGCGAATGAGCAGTTCTTC. Protein sequence: CASNGEGTIANEQFF. The whole variable domain, filled in from reference TRBV2 and TRBJ2-1, reads EPEVTQTPSHQVTQMGQEVILRCVPISNHLYFYWYRQILGQKVEFLVSFYNNEISEKSEIFDDQFSVERPDGSNFTLKIRSTKLEDSAMYFCASNGEGTIANEQFFGPGTRLTVL.